The 22 T cell receptor beta chains below all came from one sample that was sequenced in a study of cytomegalovirus exposure and HLA in healthy donors. The PCR made use of 60 Vbeta and 13 Jbeta primers. Sequencing was performed with immunoSEQ multiplex PCR; in TCRdb, only in-frame clones are kept and a portion is missing. The sample data list more than 110,000 clones. Sequenced input: PBMCs. These receptor sequences come from a man aged 35-49 years in good health and CMV-seronegative.

The chain has TRBV10-3 and TRBJ1-2; 7 bases line up with TRBD1. Germline assignment: CDR1 ENHRY and CDR2 SYGVKD. V shed 10 bases and J 4 bases; nucleotides not matched to a gene: 6. The CDR3 consists of 12 residues. The CDR3 DNA sequence: TGTGCCACCTGGGACAGTTCCTATGGCTACACCTTC. Amino acids: CATWDSSYGYTF.

The chain uses TRBV5-6 and TRBJ1-1; 9 bases are shared with TRBD1. Trimming removed 2 bases from V and 1 base from J; junction bases left unmatched: 9. From germline, CDR1 is SGHDT and CDR2 YYEEEE. The CDR3 consists of 17 residues. The CDR3 DNA reads TGTGCCAGCAGCTTACCGGGACAGGGCCAAAGGAACACTGAAGCTTTCTTT. This codes for CASSLPGQGQRNTEAFF.

This chain uses TRBV10-2 with TRBJ1-1, with D possibly TRBD1 on 5 matching bases. The germline V and J ends were trimmed by 6 bases and 7 bases, with 9 bases remaining between them. CDR1 is WSHSY and CDR2 is SAAADI in the germline V gene. This CDR3 has 11 amino acids. DNA of the CDR3: TGCGCCAGCAGCGCAACAGGTGAAGCTTTCTTT. It yields the protein CASSATGEAFF.

The V call is TRBV30, the J call TRBJ2-2, with 10 bases matching TRBD1. CDR1 GTSNPN and CDR2 SVGIG come from the germline V gene (reference sequence). With V trimmed by 5 bases and J by 8 bases, 5 bases remained unmatched. The CDR3 extends over 13 amino acids. The CDR3 nucleotides are TGTGCCTGGGACAGGGGGCTAGAGGGGGAGCTGTTTTTT. Protein: CAWDRGLEGELFF.

The chain carries TRBV4-1 and TRBJ1-2; a weak D match, TRBD1 (5 bases). V was trimmed by 0 bases and J by 2 bases, leaving 13 bases between them. From germline, CDR1 is MGHRA and CDR2 YSYEKL. This CDR3 region has 16 residues. CDR3 sequence reads: CASSQEATGKNYGYTF. The CDR3 bases are TGCGCCAGCAGCCAAGAAGCCACAGGAAAAAACTATGGCTACACCTTC.

The chain is built from TRBV7-8 and TRBJ1-5, with TRBD1 matching 8 bases. The CDR3 is 16 residues long. V gave up 3 bases and J gave up 7 bases; unmatched junction bases: 11. Germline CDR1 is SGHVS and CDR2 is FQNEAQ. The CDR3 sequence: CASSFLPGGAGQPQHF. CDR3 in DNA: TGTGCCAGCAGCTTTTTGCCAGGGGGCGCCGGGCAGCCCCAGCATTTT.

The chain recombines TRBV7-2 with TRBJ2-7; 11 nucleotides align to TRBD2. J gave up 2 bases and V 4 bases, and 1 base lay outside the gene matches. The CDR3 sequence is 14 residues long. Germline V lookup: CDR1 SGHTA, CDR2 FQGNSA. The CDR3 reads CASSSSGGPYEQYF. CDR3 nucleotide sequence: TGTGCCAGCAGCTCTAGCGGGGGGCCCTACGAGCAGTACTTC.

The chain recombines TRBV4-3 with TRBJ2-1; D remains unclear. V shed 0 bases and J shed 0 bases, with 15 bases lying between them. Germline V gene lookup returns CDR1 LGHNA and CDR2 YSLEER. This CDR3 is 18 amino acids long. The CDR3 coding sequence is TGCGCCAGCAGCCAAGAAAGTGGGCAGGCAAGCTCCTACAATGAGCAGTTCTTC. Translation: CASSQESGQASSYNEQFF.

The chain links TRBV6-5 to TRBJ1-1; 9 nucleotides agree with TRBD1. Germline V gene lookup returns CDR1 MNHEY and CDR2 SVGAGI. The CDR3 is 15 residues long. With V trimmed by 4 bases and J by 3 bases, 6 bases remained unmatched. In DNA form, the CDR3 reads TGTGCCAGCAGTTTGTCCCGGGACAGGGACACTGAAGCTTTCTTT. It specifies CASSLSRDRDTEAFF.

V usage is TRBV9 and J usage is TRBJ1-3; D might be TRBD1 (5 bases). V lost 4 bases to trimming and J lost 0 bases, with 14 bases between them. Germline lookup yields CDR1 SGDLS and CDR2 YYNGEE. The CDR3 is 16 amino acids. The CDR3 DNA reads as TGTGCCAGCAGCCCCTTGGGCGGACACTCTGGAAACACCATATATTTT. This gives the protein CASSPLGGHSGNTIYF. Full variable domain (rest looked up from reference TRBV9 and TRBJ1-3): DSGVTQTPKHLITATGQRVTLRCSPRSGDLSVYWYQQSLDQGLQFLIQYYNGEERAKGNILERFSAQQFPDLHSELNLSSLELGDSALYFCASSPLGGHSGNTIYFGEGSWLTVV.

The gene calls are TRBV12-5 and TRBJ2-7; 8 bases are a match to TRBD1. J was trimmed by 3 bases and V by 3 bases; bases with no gene match: 1. The germline gives CDR1 LGHNT, CDR2 FRNRAP. The CDR3 has 13 residues. The CDR3 sequence is CASGLGQGYEQYF. DNA of the CDR3: TGTGCTAGTGGTTTAGGACAGGGCTACGAGCAGTACTTC.

The V gene is TRBV28, the J gene TRBJ2-2, with D tentatively TRBD1 (6 bases). Germline V gives CDR1 MDHEN, CDR2 SYDVKM. Trimming cost V 6 bases and J 1 base, with 12 bases left between them. The CDR3 length is 15 residues. The CDR3 region is CASREQGRNTGELFF. The CDR3 DNA follows: TGTGCCAGCAGGGAGCAGGGGCGGAACACCGGGGAGCTGTTTTTT.

The J gene is TRBJ2-7, the V gene TRBV5-1; D possibly corresponds to TRBD2 (7 bases). CDR3 length equals 14 residues. V was pared by 7 bases and J by 3 bases, with 17 bases between. CDR1 and CDR2 from the germline V gene are SGHRS and YFSETQ. DNA for the CDR3: TGCGCCAGCTCCGCTGGCGGGGGCTTCTACGAGCAGTACTTC. Its translation: CASSAGGGFYEQYF.

The chain has TRBV15 and TRBJ2-7; tentatively, D is TRBD1 (6 bases). Germline lookup yields CDR1 LNHNV and CDR2 YYDKDF (reference sequence). Trimming removed 2 bases from V and 0 bases from J, with 11 bases in between. This CDR3 contains 15 residues. The CDR3 sequence: CATSRPGTSSYEQYF. As DNA, the CDR3 is TGTGCCACCAGCAGACCCGGGACAAGCTCCTACGAGCAGTACTTC.

The chain links TRBV28 to TRBJ2-3; 8 positions match TRBD1. V shed 3 bases, J shed 2 bases, and the junction held 7 bases outside the gene matches. This CDR3 contains 16 residues. CDR1 and CDR2 from the germline V gene are MDHEN and SYDVKM. CDR3 residues: CASSLPTGGFTDTQYF. The CDR3 DNA follows: TGTGCCAGCAGTTTGCCAACAGGGGGATTCACAGATACGCAGTATTTT.

V usage is TRBV7-9 and J usage is TRBJ2-3, with 10 bases identical to TRBD2. This CDR3 has 17 amino acids. With V trimmed by 1 base and J by 1 base, 5 bases remained unmatched. CDR1 is SEHNR and CDR2 is FQNEAQ in the germline V gene (reference sequence). Here the CDR3 reads CASSLVTGLAGTDTQYF. The CDR3 bases are TGTGCCAGCAGCTTAGTGACCGGACTAGCGGGCACAGATACGCAGTATTTT. The whole variable domain, remainder taken from reference TRBV7-9 and TRBJ2-3, is DTGVSQNPRHKITKRGQNVTFRCDPISEHNRLYWYRQTLGQGPEFLTYFQNEAQLEKSRLLSDRFSAERPKGSFSTLEIQRTEQGDSAMYLCASSLVTGLAGTDTQYFGPGTRLTVL.

The V call is TRBV10-3, the J call TRBJ2-1; D is undetermined. The CDR3 is 13 amino acids. The ends were cut back, 4 bases at V and 4 bases at J, with 8 bases in the middle. CDR1 ENHRY and CDR2 SYGVKD come from the germline V gene. CDR3 sequence (DNA): TGTGCCATCAGTGTCGAAACTTACAATGAGCAGTTCTTC. Translated: CAISVETYNEQFF.

This chain links TRBV10-3 with TRBJ2-5; 8 bases are shared with TRBD1. CDR1 ENHRY and CDR2 SYGVKD come from the germline V gene. The CDR3 extends over 14 amino acids. After removal of 6 bases from V and 5 bases from J, the junction contained 8 bases not matched to a gene. This CDR3 reads CAIRATGDEETQYF. CDR3 coding DNA: TGTGCCATCAGAGCGACAGGGGATGAGGAGACCCAGTACTTC.

CDR3 protein: CAARGSNTGELFF. CDR3 DNA sequence: TGTGCCGCCCGAGGGTCGAACACCGGGGAGCTGTTTTTT. The chain has TRBV6-6 and TRBJ2-2; a weak D match, TRBD2 (5 bases). This CDR3 contains 13 residues. Germline CDR1 MNHNY, CDR2 SVGAGI (reference sequence). V was trimmed by 11 bases and J by 0 bases, leaving 10 bases between them.

This chain links TRBV5-4 with TRBJ1-1; unclear D gene. This CDR3 region has 15 residues. Germline V gene lookup returns CDR1 SGHNT and CDR2 YYREEE (reference sequence). Trimming took 0 bases from V and 0 from J, leaving 9 bases between them. CDR3 in DNA: TGTGCCAGCAGCTTGGCCCTTGGAGTGAACACTGAAGCTTTCTTT. Translation: CASSLALGVNTEAFF.

The chain is built from TRBV7-9 and TRBJ1-4; 9 nucleotides line up with TRBD1. This CDR3 spans 17 amino acids. The ends lost 3 bases at V and 0 bases at J; junction bases unmatched: 5. Germline CDR1 reads SEHNR; CDR2 reads FQNEAQ (reference sequence). The CDR3 loop is CASSLGTGISTNEKLFF. DNA for the CDR3: TGTGCCAGCAGCTTGGGGACAGGGATCTCAACTAATGAAAAACTGTTTTTT.

The rearrangement joins TRBV9 to TRBJ2-5; D is uncertain. CDR3 length equals 14 residues. V lost 3 bases to trimming and J lost 5 bases, with 14 bases between them. Germline assignment: CDR1 SGDLS and CDR2 YYNGEE. The CDR3 here is CASSADLKRETQYF. CDR3 DNA: TGTGCCAGCAGCGCAGACTTAAAAAGGGAGACCCAGTACTTC.